What follows are 29 T cell receptor beta chains derived from one specimen sequenced in a study of blood T cell repertoires in COVID-19. Assay used: immunoSEQ multiplex PCR; TCRdb lists only in-frame clones, some missing. The sample records 350,000 to 450,000 clones, roughly 89% being singletons. The sequencing input was PBMCs or T cells enriched from blood (not recorded which). The receptors derive from a woman under 40 who had recovered from COVID-19.

V is TRBV24-1 and J is TRBJ2-2, with 8 nucleotides matching TRBD2. This CDR3 spans 16 amino acids. CDR1 and CDR2 (germline): KGHDR, SFDVKD. V shed 4 bases and J 6 bases; nucleotides not matched to a gene: 9. This CDR3 is CATSESSTSGSGELFF. The CDR3 DNA is TGTGCCACCAGTGAGTCCAGTACTAGCGGTTCCGGGGAGCTGTTTTTT.

V and J are TRBV4-3 and TRBJ2-1; 8 bases are shared with TRBD2. Per the germline V gene, CDR1 is LGHNA and CDR2 is YSLEER. The CDR3 contains 15 residues. V lost 0 bases, J lost 10 bases, and 8 bases stayed unmatched. Here the CDR3 reads CASSQDQAGAEEQFF. CDR3 DNA sequence: TGCGCCAGCAGCCAAGATCAAGCGGGGGCGGAAGAGCAGTTCTTC.

This chain uses TRBV7-2 with TRBJ2-7, with 9 positions matching TRBD2. The V gene's germline CDR1 is SGHTA and CDR2 FQGNSA. V lost 3 bases to trimming and J lost 6 bases; unmatched junction nucleotides: 9. The CDR3 spans 15 residues. The CDR3 DNA is TGTGCCAGCAGCTTTCCAGGGGCGGGAGGGCGCGAGCAGTACTTC. As protein: CASSFPGAGGREQYF.

This rearrangement joins TRBV28 to TRBJ2-1, with unresolved D. Trimming left V 7 bases short and J 7 bases short, with 14 bases between. The CDR3 extends over 13 amino acids. CDR1 MDHEN and CDR2 SYDVKM come from the germline V gene. The CDR3 here is CASTNRRVNEQFF. The DNA for the CDR3 is TGTGCCAGCACCAATAGGAGAGTAAATGAGCAGTTCTTC. The full variable domain, completed using reference TRBV28 and TRBJ2-1, is DVKVTQSSRYLVKRTGEKVFLECVQDMDHENMFWYRQDPGLGLRLIYFSYDVKMKEKGDIPEGYSVSREKKERFSLILESASTNQTSMYLCASTNRRVNEQFFGPGTRLTVL.

The chain joins TRBV19 to TRBJ2-7; 8 nucleotides agree with TRBD1. From germline, CDR1 is LNHDA and CDR2 SQIVND (reference sequence). The CDR3 sequence is 14 residues long. Trimming cost V 5 bases and J 2 bases; bases outside gene matches: 5. CDR3 region: CASSSQGATYEQYF. DNA of the CDR3: TGTGCCAGTAGTTCCCAGGGGGCCACCTACGAGCAGTACTTC.

The chain recombines TRBV7-9 with TRBJ2-7; D call uncertain. V lost 5 bases and J lost 2, with 10 bases in between. In germline, CDR1 is SEHNR, CDR2 FQNEAQ (reference sequence). There are 13 residues in the CDR3. CDR3 region: CASSPTVPYEQYF. The DNA for the CDR3 is TGTGCCAGCAGCCCAACAGTCCCCTACGAGCAGTACTTC.

The chain recombines TRBV11-2 with TRBJ1-6; tentatively, D is TRBD1 (5 bases). The V end lost 1 base, the J end lost 9 bases, and 16 bases lay between the germline ends. The CDR3 has 16 residues. Germline V lookup: CDR1 SGHAT, CDR2 FQNNGV. This CDR3 reads CASSLVGRVDGSPLHF. The CDR3 nucleotides read TGTGCCAGCAGCTTAGTGGGCAGGGTGGATGGTTCACCCCTCCACTTT.

The chain employs TRBV19 and TRBJ1-4; D unclear. The CDR3 runs 17 residues. CDR1 and CDR2 (germline): LNHDA, SQIVND (reference sequence). V lost 0 bases and J lost 5, with 16 bases in between. DNA for the CDR3: TGTGCCAGTAGTATAGAAAGAGAGGCAGACCAGAATGAAAAACTGTTTTTT. Amino acids: CASSIEREADQNEKLFF.

The V and J genes are TRBV27 and TRBJ2-5, with TRBD1 identical over 9 bases. Germline lookup yields CDR1 MNHEY and CDR2 SMNVEV (reference sequence). Trimming at V came to 5 bases and at J to 4 bases, leaving 8 bases not matched to a gene. This CDR3 region has 15 residues. CDR3 nucleotide sequence: TGTGCCAGCAGTCTCCGGGACAGGGCCGGAGAGACCCAGTACTTC. Protein sequence: CASSLRDRAGETQYF.

This rearrangement joins TRBV14 to TRBJ2-2; TRBD1 matches 7 bases. This CDR3 is built from 17 residues. Germline CDR1 is SGHDN and CDR2 is FVKESK. Unmatched junction bases numbered 12, after V lost 3 bases and J lost 5 bases. The CDR3 bases are TGTGCCAGCAGCCAGCAGAGGAAAGGGGGCAGAACCGGGGAGCTGTTTTTT. Amino acid sequence: CASSQQRKGGRTGELFF. Supplemented by reference TRBV14 and TRBJ2-2, the full variable domain reads EAGVTQFPSHSVIEKGQTVTLRCDPISGHDNLYWYRRVMGKEIKFLLHFVKESKQDESGMPNNRFLAERTGGTYSTLKVQPAELEDSGVYFCASSQQRKGGRTGELFFGEGSRLTVL.

This chain joins TRBV30 and TRBJ1-2, with 7 bases fitting TRBD1. CDR1 and CDR2 from the germline V gene are GTSNPN and SVGIG (reference sequence). V shed 1 base, J shed 0 bases, and the junction held 2 bases outside the gene matches. This CDR3 contains 14 residues. The CDR3, as DNA: TGTGCCTGGAGTGGACAGGGAGCTAACTATGGCTACACCTTC. Its translation is CAWSGQGANYGYTF.

V and J are TRBV27 and TRBJ2-1; 7 bases map to TRBD2. V trimming: 5 bases; J trimming: 0 bases; junction bases outside the gene matches: 7. Germline-derived CDR1 and CDR2 are MNHEY and SMNVEV (reference sequence). There are 16 residues in the CDR3. Here the CDR3 DNA reads TGTGCCAGCAGTGCGTCCGGGGGGAGCTCCTACAATGAGCAGTTCTTC. This encodes CASSASGGSSYNEQFF.

V and J are TRBV7-3 and TRBJ2-3; 12 bases align to TRBD1. This CDR3 is 17 amino acids long. CDR1 is SGHTA and CDR2 is FQGTGA in the germline V gene. V lost 4 bases and J lost 2; bases outside the gene matches: 7. The DNA for the CDR3 is TGTGCCAGCAGCTCTACCGGGACAGGGGGCCCCACAGATACGCAGTATTTT. Protein sequence: CASSSTGTGGPTDTQYF.

V is TRBV11-2 and J is TRBJ2-5; 10 bases align to TRBD2. The length of the CDR3 is 15 residues. With 1 base clipped from V and 3 bases from J, the junction kept 2 bases outside the gene matches. Germline V CDR1 and CDR2: SGHAT, FQNNGV. This CDR3 is CASSLVLAGEETQYF. As DNA, the CDR3 is TGTGCCAGCAGCTTAGTCCTAGCGGGAGAAGAGACCCAGTACTTC.

The V and J genes are TRBV29-1 and TRBJ2-4; 9 bases are shared with TRBD2. Germline CDR1 reads SQVTM; CDR2 reads ANQGSEA. This CDR3 comprises 17 residues. The junction had 16 bases not matched to a gene; V was cut back by 3 bases and J by 7 bases. The CDR3 sequence is CSVEGGRWASGMNIQYF. The DNA of the CDR3 is TGCAGCGTTGAGGGAGGGAGGTGGGCTAGCGGGATGAACATTCAGTACTTC.

The chain is built from TRBV12-5 and TRBJ2-1, with 12 bases identical to TRBD2. The CDR3 is 15 residues long. Trimming cost V 2 bases and J 6 bases; bases outside gene matches: 2. Germline assignment: CDR1 LGHNT and CDR2 FRNRAP. CDR3 DNA: TGTGCTAGTGGTTTGTTACTAGCGGGAGGCAATGAGCAGTTCTTC. Translated: CASGLLLAGGNEQFF.

This clone was counted once. The V gene is TRBV18, the J gene TRBJ2-5, with 7 bases aligning to TRBD1. With 1 base clipped from V and 2 bases from J, the junction kept 16 bases outside the gene matches. Looked up from germline, CDR1 is KGHSH and CDR2 is LQKENI. This CDR3 comprises 19 residues. The CDR3 loop is CASSPRAQGPSSGQETQYF. The CDR3 nucleotides are TGTGCCAGCTCACCACGGGCACAGGGGCCAAGCTCAGGTCAAGAGACCCAGTACTTC.

This chain links TRBV9 with TRBJ1-6; D remains unclear. The germline V gene has CDR1 SGDLS and CDR2 YYNGEE. This CDR3 is 13 amino acids long. The ends were cut back, 3 bases at V and 5 bases at J, with 6 bases in the middle. CDR3 sequence (DNA): TGTGCCAGCAGCGGATCAGATAATTCACCCCTCCACTTT. It specifies CASSGSDNSPLHF.

The chain combines TRBV5-1 with TRBJ2-5; 11 positions agree with TRBD2. Unmatched junction bases numbered 7, after V lost 4 bases and J lost 5 bases. Germline CDR1 and CDR2: SGHRS and YFSETQ. This CDR3 spans 15 amino acids. CDR3 sequence: CASSRTSGRRETQYF. CDR3 sequence (DNA): TGCGCCAGCAGCCGTACTAGCGGGAGACGGGAGACCCAGTACTTC.

J is TRBJ2-2 and V is TRBV10-3, with D unclear. The CDR3 contains 14 residues. Looked up from germline, CDR1 is ENHRY and CDR2 is SYGVKD. V was cut by 7 bases and J by 3 bases, with 12 bases left in between. This CDR3 reads CAIKAAPDTGELFF. In nucleotides, the CDR3 is TGTGCCATCAAGGCGGCTCCTGACACCGGGGAGCTGTTTTTT.

The chain is built from TRBV28 and TRBJ1-2; TRBD1 agrees at 11 bases. The CDR3 spans 19 residues. CDR1 and CDR2 from the germline V gene are MDHEN and SYDVKM. Trimming removed 4 bases from V and 5 bases from J; junction bases left unmatched: 18. CDR3 residues: CASSSAHETGTGGFYGYTF. The CDR3 region has the DNA TGTGCCAGCAGTTCCGCACATGAAACCGGGACAGGGGGTTTTTATGGCTACACCTTC.

This chain links TRBV4-3 with TRBJ1-2; TRBD1 agrees at 10 bases. The V gene end was trimmed by 3 bases and the J gene end by 2 bases; junction bases not matched to a gene: 9. This CDR3 is built from 17 residues. CDR1 and CDR2 (germline): LGHNA, YSLEER. CDR3 sequence (DNA): TGCGCCAGCAGCCACCACACCGGGACAGGGGCCAACTATGGCTACACCTTC. Amino acid sequence: CASSHHTGTGANYGYTF.

The chain uses TRBV5-1 and TRBJ2-5; D perhaps matches TRBD2 (6 bases). The CDR3 length is 16 residues. V lost 3 bases and J lost 5, with 20 bases in between. Germline V CDR1 and CDR2: SGHRS, YFSETQ. CDR3 nucleotides: TGCGCCAGCAGCTGGAAGACTTGGGGGGTTGGGGAGACCCAGTACTTC. It yields the protein CASSWKTWGVGETQYF.

The chain combines TRBV4-2 with TRBJ2-1; TRBD1 aligns across 8 bases. This CDR3 comprises 15 residues. Germline loops: CDR1 LGHNA, CDR2 YNFKEQ. The J segment lost 7 bases and the V segment lost 1 base, leaving 6 bases of the junction unmatched. The CDR3 DNA reads TGTGCCAGCAGCCAAGCTATAGGACAGGGAAATGAGCAGTTCTTC. Translation: CASSQAIGQGNEQFF.

The chain combines TRBV9 with TRBJ2-2; a possible D gene is TRBD1 (6 bases). The V end lost 4 bases, the J end lost 5 bases, and 18 bases lay between the germline ends. Germline V gene data show CDR1 as SGDLS and CDR2 as YYNGEE. The CDR3 has 16 amino acids. CDR3 sequence (DNA): TGTGCCAGCAGCCTCACAGGGAGTAGTGTTACCGGGGAGCTGTTTTTT. Translating gives CASSLTGSSVTGELFF.

This clone was detected only a few times. The gene calls are TRBV6-1 and TRBJ2-7; D ambiguous. The CDR3 has 15 residues. Deletions cut 3 bases from V and 0 bases from J, with 12 bases between. Germline CDR1 is MNHNS and CDR2 is SASEGT. Here the CDR3 reads CASSEQLESSYEQYF. CDR3 DNA: TGTGCCAGCAGTGAGCAACTGGAGAGCTCCTACGAGCAGTACTTC.

The rearrangement links TRBV9 to TRBJ2-5; no reliable D call. V gave up 4 bases and J gave up 5 bases, with 30 bases separating them. This CDR3 has 19 amino acids. Germline loops: CDR1 SGDLS, CDR2 YYNGEE. This chain's CDR3 is CASSPPPAVAPPTDETQYF. CDR3 bases: TGTGCCAGCAGCCCCCCCCCGGCGGTCGCACCCCCAACGGATGAGACCCAGTACTTC.

This chain links TRBV12-5 with TRBJ1-3; 8 bases are shared with TRBD1. The CDR3 spans 17 residues. After removal of 2 bases from V and 0 bases from J, the junction contained 6 bases not matched to a gene. CDR1 is LGHNT, CDR2 FRNRAP, per germline. The CDR3 loop is CASGLRQGQSSGNTIYF. For the CDR3, the DNA is TGTGCTAGTGGTTTGAGACAGGGGCAATCCTCTGGAAACACCATATATTTT.

This clone was recorded once. The chain links TRBV7-9 to TRBJ2-7, with D possibly being TRBD1 (5 bases). Between the trimmed V and J ends, which lost 4 bases and 0 bases, there was a span of 13 bases. This CDR3 has 15 residues. Germline CDR1 SEHNR, CDR2 FQNEAQ (reference sequence). The CDR3 region is CASSSPTASSYEQYF. The CDR3 DNA follows: TGTGCCAGCAGCTCCCCGACAGCGTCCTCCTACGAGCAGTACTTC.